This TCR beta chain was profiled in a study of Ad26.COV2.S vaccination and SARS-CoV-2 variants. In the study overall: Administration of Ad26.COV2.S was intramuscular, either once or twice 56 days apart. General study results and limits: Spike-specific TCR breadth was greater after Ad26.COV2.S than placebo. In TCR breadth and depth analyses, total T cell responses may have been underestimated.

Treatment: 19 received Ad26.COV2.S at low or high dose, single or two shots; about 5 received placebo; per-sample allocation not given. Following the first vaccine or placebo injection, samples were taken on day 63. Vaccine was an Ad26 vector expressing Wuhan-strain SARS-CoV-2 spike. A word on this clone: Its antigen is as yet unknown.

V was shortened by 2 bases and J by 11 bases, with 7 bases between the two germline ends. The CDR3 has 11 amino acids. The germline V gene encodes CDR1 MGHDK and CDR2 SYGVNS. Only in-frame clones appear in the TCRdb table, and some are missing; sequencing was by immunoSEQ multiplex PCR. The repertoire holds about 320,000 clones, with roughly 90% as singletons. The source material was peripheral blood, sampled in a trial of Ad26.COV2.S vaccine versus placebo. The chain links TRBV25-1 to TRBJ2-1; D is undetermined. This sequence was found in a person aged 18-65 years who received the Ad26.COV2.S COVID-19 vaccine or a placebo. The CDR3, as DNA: TGTGCCAGCAGTGAAGAGAATCAGCAGTTCTTC. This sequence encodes CASSEENQQFF.